The rows below give T cell receptor beta chains drawn from one sample of a study of T cell changes during pregnancy in multiple sclerosis. Generated by immunoSEQ multiplex PCR, the TCRdb table keeps only in-frame clones and is missing some. The sample has about 49,000 clones; 94% are singletons. The sample here was CD8+ T cells from peripheral blood mononuclear cells, taken before pregnancy. The origin of the receptors is a female donor with multiple sclerosis, enrolled in a pregnancy study. CDR3s include the opening cysteine and the closing phenylalanine or tryptophan. The D gene is left open where the match is weak. Clone size is given for some rows only: seen once, a few or many times, or a class if the clone is expanded.

NA TRBJ2-7 TRBV10-1 TRBD2 TGCGCCAGCAGTGAGGGACTAGGGGCCGACGAGCAGTACTTC CASSEGLGADEQYF
NA TRBJ2-7 TRBV9 NA TGTGCCAGCAGCGTAGAGGGGGGGCCCGGGGGCGAGCAGTACTTC CASSVEGGPGGEQYF
few TRBJ2-1 TRBV6-4 TRBD2 TGTGCCAGCAGTGAAGCTAGCGGCCACAATGAGCAGTTCTTC CASSEASGHNEQFF
NA TRBJ2-7 TRBV27 TRBD2 TGTGCCAGCAGTTTACAACTAGCGGGAGCCCACGAGCAGTACTTC CASSLQLAGAHEQYF
NA TRBJ1-2 TRBV19 NA TGTGCCAGTTCTACGATTCCGTCAGGGTTGGATGGCTACACCTTC CASSTIPSGLDGYTF
NA TRBJ2-1 TRBV7-9 TRBD1 TGTGCCAGCAGCCCAGCCCGGGACAGGGGTCGCGAGGAGCAGTTCTTC CASSPARDRGREEQFF
NA TRBJ1-1 TRBV27 NA TGTGCCAGCAGTTTAAACCCCAGGGGATACGCTGAAGCTTTCTTT CASSLNPRGYAEAFF
NA TRBJ1-5 TRBV6-6 TRBD1 TGTGCCAGCAAGAAAGACAGGGCAGGCAATCAGCCCCAGCATTTT CASKKDRAGNQPQHF
NA TRBJ2-1 TRBV27 NA TGTGCCAGCAGTCCCATAACTAGCTACCATGAGCAGTTCTTC CASSPITSYHEQFF
NA TRBJ1-1 TRBV19 NA TGTGCCAGTAGGCGGACAGTGAACACTGAAGCTTTCTTT CASRRTVNTEAFF
NA TRBJ2-1 TRBV19 NA TGTGCCAGTAGTATGGGGGGGCTGGAGCAGTTCTTC CASSMGGLEQFF
NA TRBJ1-1 TRBV21-1 NA TGTGCCAGCAGCAAAGCGTGGGGGGGCAGGACTGAAGCTTTCTTT CASSKAWGGRTEAFF
NA TRBJ2-2 TRBV9 TRBD2 TGTGCCAGCAGCGAACAGAGACAGGGGACTAGCGGGAGGCGAGGCGACACCGGGGAGCTGTTTTTT CASSEQRQGTSGRRGDTGELFF
NA TRBJ2-1 TRBV20-1 NA TGCAGTGCCCAAAACAATGAGCAGTTCTTC CSAQNNEQFF
NA TRBJ2-4 TRBV11-2 NA TGTGCCAGCAGCCCCATAGAACAGGATGTCTGGGCCAAAAACATTCAGTACTTC CASSPIEQDVWAKNIQYF
NA TRBJ2-2 TRBV27 NA TGTGCCAGCAGTTTAGGCAGGGCCACCGGGGAGCTGTTTTTT CASSLGRATGELFF